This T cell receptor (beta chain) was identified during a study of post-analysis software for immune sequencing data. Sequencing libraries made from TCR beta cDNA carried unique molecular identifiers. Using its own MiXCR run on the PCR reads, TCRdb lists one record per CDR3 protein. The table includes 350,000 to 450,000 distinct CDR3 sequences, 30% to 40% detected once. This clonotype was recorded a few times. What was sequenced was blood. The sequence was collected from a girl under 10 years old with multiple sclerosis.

Here the CDR3 DNA reads TGTGCCAGCTCACCGTACGGACAGAGATCCCACGAGCAGTACTTC. Translating it yields CASSPYGQRSHEQYF. This chain joins TRBV18 and TRBJ2-7; tentatively, D is TRBD1 (6 bases). There are 15 residues in the CDR3. The V gene's germline CDR1 is KGHSH and CDR2 LQKENI. Trimming removed 3 bases at V and 5 bases at J, with 17 bases between.